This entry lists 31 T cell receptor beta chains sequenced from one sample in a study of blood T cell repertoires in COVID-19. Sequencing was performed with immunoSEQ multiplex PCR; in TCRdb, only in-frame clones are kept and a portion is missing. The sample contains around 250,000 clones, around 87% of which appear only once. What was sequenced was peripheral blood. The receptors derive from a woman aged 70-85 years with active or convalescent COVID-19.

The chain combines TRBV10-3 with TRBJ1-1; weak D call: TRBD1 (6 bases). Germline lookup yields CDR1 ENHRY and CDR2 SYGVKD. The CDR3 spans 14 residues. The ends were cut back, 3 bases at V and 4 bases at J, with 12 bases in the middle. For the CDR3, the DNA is TGTGCCATCAGTGAAGGGGGAGGGTCCACTGAAGCTTTCTTT. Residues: CAISEGGGSTEAFF.

The CDR3 here is CASSHLGTNGYTF. CDR3 sequence (DNA): TGTGCCAGCAGCCACCTCGGGACTAATGGCTACACCTTC. This chain connects TRBV3-1 (or the pseudogene TRBV3-2) to TRBJ1-2; tentatively, D is TRBD1 (5 bases). This CDR3 is built from 13 residues. The germline V and J ends were trimmed by 3 bases and 6 bases, with 11 bases remaining between them. Germline loops: CDR1 LGHDT, CDR2 YNNKEL (reference sequence).

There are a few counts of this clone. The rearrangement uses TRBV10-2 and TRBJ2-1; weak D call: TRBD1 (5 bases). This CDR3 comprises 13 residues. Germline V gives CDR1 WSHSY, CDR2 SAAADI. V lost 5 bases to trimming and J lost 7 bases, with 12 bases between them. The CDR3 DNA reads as TGCGCCAGCAGTAGGACACCCGGTAATGAGCAGTTCTTC. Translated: CASSRTPGNEQFF.

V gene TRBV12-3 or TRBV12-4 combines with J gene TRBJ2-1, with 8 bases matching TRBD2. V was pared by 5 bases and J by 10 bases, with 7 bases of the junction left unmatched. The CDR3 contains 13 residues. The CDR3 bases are TGTGCCAGCAGTCGAGATAGCGGGGAAGAGCAGTTCTTC. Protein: CASSRDSGEEQFF.

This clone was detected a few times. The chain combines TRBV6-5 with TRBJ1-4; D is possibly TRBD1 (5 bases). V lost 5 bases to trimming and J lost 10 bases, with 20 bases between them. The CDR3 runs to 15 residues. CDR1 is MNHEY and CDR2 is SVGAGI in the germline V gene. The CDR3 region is CASSPSGQSFGKLFF. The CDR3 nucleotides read TGTGCCAGCAGTCCCTCAGGGCAGAGCTTTGGAAAACTGTTTTTT.

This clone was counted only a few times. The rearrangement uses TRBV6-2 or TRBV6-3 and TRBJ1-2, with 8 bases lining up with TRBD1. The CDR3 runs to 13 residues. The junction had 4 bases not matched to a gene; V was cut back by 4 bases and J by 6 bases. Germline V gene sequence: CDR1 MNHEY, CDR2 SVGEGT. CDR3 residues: CASSLQGENGYTF. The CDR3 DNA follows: TGTGCCAGCAGTTTACAGGGGGAGAATGGCTACACCTTC.

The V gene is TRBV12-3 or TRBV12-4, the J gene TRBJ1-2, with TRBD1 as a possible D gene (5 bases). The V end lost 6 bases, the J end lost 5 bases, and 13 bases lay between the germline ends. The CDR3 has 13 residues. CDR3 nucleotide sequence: TGTGCCAGCAGCCTAGGGGCGGGGTATGGCTACACCTTC. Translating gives CASSLGAGYGYTF.

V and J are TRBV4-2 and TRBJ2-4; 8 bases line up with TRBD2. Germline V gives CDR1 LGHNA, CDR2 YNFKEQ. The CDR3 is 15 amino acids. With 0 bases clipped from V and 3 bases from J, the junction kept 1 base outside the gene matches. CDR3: CASSQDAGGKNIQYF. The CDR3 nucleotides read TGTGCCAGCAGCCAAGATGCGGGAGGCAAAAACATTCAGTACTTC.

The CDR3 DNA reads as TGTGCCAGCACCCGAAGATCGGGGAGAGATCAGCCCCAGCATTTT. Protein sequence: CASTRRSGRDQPQHF. The V call is TRBV6-5, the J call TRBJ1-5; D is unclear. CDR1 and CDR2 (germline): MNHEY, SVGAGI. The length of the CDR3 is 15 residues. The ends were cut back, 7 bases at V and 5 bases at J, with 18 bases in the middle.

The CDR3 coding sequence is TGTGCCAGCAGCGTAGGCCAGCGGAGATTAAACAATGAGCAGTTCTTC. Protein sequence: CASSVGQRRLNNEQFF. V gene TRBV9 combines with J gene TRBJ2-1; maybe TRBD2 (5 bases). Trimming shortened V by 0 bases and J by 5 bases, and 15 bases separated the two germline ends. CDR3 length: 16 residues. The germline V gene has CDR1 SGDLS and CDR2 YYNGEE.

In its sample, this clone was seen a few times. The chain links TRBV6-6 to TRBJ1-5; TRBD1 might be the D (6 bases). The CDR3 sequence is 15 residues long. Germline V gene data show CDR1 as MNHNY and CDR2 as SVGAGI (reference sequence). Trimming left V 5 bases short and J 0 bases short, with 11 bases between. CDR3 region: CASSRTEYSNQPQHF. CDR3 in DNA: TGTGCCAGCAGTAGGACAGAGTATAGCAATCAGCCCCAGCATTTT.

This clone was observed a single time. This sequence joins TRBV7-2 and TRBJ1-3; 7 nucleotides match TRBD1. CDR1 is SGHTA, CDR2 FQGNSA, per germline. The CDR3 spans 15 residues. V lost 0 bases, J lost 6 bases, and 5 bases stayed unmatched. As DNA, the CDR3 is TGTGCCAGCAGCTTAGCGACAGGGACAGCAAACACCATATATTTT. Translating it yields CASSLATGTANTIYF.

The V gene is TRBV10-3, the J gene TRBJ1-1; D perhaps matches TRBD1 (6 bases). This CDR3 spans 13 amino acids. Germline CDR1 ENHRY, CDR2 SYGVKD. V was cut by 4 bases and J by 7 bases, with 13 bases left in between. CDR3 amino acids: CAISGGGGVEAFF. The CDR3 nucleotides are TGTGCCATCAGTGGCGGAGGGGGGGTTGAAGCTTTCTTT.

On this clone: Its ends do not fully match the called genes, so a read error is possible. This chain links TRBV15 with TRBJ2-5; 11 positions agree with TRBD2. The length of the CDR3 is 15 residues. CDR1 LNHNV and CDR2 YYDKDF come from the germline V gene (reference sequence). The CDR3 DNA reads TGTGTCACCAGCAGAGCACTAGCGGGGGAAGAGACCCAGTACTTC. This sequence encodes CVTSRALAGEETQYF.

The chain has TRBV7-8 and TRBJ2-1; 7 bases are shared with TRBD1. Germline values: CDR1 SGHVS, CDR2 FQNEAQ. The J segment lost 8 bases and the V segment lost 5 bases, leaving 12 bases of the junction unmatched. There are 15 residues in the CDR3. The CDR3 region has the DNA TGTGCCAGCAGCCTCTTTAGGGGGCGAGGCGATGAGCAGTTCTTC. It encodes CASSLFRGRGDEQFF.

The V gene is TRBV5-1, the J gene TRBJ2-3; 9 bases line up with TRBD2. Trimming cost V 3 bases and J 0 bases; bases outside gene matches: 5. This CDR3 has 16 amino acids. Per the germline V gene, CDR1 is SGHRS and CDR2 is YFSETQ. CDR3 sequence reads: CASSSVRGGSTDTQYF. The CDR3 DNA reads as TGCGCCAGCAGCTCGGTGCGGGGGGGGAGCACAGATACGCAGTATTTT.

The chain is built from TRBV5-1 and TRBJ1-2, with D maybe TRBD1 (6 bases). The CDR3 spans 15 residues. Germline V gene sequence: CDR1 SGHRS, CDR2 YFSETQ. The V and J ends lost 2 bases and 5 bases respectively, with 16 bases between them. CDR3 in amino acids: CASSLRAGALYGYTF. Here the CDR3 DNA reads TGCGCCAGCAGCTTACGGGCGGGGGCCCTTTATGGCTACACCTTC.

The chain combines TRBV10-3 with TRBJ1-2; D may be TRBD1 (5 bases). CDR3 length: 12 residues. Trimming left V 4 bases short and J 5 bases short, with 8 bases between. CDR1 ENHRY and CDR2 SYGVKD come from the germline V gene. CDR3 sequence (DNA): TGTGCCATCAGTGGGGACTTTTATGGCTACACCTTC. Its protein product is CAISGDFYGYTF.

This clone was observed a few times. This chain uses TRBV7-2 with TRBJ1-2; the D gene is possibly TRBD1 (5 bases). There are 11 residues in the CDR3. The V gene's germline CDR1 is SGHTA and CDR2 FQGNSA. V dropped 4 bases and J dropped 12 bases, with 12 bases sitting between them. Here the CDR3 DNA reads TGTGCCAGCAGCTCCCGGGGGTCTAACACCTTC. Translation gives CASSSRGSNTF.

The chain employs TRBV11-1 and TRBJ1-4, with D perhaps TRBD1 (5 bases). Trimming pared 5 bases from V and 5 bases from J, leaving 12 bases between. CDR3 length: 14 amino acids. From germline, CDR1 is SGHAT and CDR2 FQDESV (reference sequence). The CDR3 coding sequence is TGTGCCAGCAGCCCAGGGAACCGGAATGAAAAACTGTTTTTT. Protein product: CASSPGNRNEKLFF.

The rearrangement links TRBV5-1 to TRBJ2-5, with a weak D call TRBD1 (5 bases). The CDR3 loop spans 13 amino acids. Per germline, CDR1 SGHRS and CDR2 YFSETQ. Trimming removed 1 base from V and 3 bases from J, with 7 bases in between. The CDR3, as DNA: TGCGCCAGCAGCTTGACAGGAGAAGAGACCCAGTACTTC. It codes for CASSLTGEETQYF.

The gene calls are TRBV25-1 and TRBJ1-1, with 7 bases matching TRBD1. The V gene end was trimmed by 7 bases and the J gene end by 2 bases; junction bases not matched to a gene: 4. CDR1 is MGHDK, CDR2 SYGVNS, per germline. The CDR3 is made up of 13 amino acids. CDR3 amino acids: CASKGTANTEAFF. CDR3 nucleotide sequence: TGTGCCAGCAAGGGGACAGCCAACACTGAAGCTTTCTTT.

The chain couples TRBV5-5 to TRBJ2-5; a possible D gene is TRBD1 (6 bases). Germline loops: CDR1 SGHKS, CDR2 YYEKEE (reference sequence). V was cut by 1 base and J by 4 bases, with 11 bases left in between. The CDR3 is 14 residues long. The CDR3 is CASSLRTGTETQYF. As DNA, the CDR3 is TGTGCCAGCAGCTTGAGAACAGGGACAGAGACCCAGTACTTC.

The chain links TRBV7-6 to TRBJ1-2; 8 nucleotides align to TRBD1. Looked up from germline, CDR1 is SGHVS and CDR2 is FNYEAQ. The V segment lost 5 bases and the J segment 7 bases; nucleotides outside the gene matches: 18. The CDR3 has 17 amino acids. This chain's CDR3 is CASSTFTRLTGETGYTF. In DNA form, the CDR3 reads TGTGCCAGCAGCACGTTCACCAGGTTGACAGGGGAGACTGGCTACACCTTC.

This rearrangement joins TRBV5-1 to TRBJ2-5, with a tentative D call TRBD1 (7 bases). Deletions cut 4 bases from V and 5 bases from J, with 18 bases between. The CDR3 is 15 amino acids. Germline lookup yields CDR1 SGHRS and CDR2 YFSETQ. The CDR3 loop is CASSPGAQQGETQYF. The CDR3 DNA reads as TGCGCCAGCAGCCCGGGGGCCCAACAGGGGGAGACCCAGTACTTC.

Here the CDR3 DNA reads TGTGCCAGTAGGTCGACGGGTGCAACTAATGAAAAACTGTTTTTT. Its protein is CASRSTGATNEKLFF. The V gene is TRBV19, the J gene TRBJ1-4; D ambiguous. From germline, CDR1 is LNHDA and CDR2 SQIVND (reference sequence). The CDR3 loop spans 15 amino acids. V shed 6 bases and J shed 0 bases, with 11 bases lying between them.

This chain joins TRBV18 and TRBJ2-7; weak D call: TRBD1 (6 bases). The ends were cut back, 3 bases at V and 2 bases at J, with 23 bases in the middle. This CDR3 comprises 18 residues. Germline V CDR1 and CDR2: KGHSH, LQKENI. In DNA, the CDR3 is TGTGCCAGCTCACCGCGGCCTACAGGGCAGATTAGCGCCTACGAGCAGTACTTC. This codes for CASSPRPTGQISAYEQYF.

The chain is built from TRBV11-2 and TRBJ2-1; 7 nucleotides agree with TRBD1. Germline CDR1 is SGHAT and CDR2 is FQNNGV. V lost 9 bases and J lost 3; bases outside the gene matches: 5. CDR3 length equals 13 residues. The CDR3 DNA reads TGTGCCAGTTTCCGGGACAGCTACAATGAGCAGTTCTTC. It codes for CASFRDSYNEQFF.

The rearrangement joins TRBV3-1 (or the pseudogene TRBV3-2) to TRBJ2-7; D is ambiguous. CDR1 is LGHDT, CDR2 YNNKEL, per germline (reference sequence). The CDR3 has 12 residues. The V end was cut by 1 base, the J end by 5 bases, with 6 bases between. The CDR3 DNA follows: TGTGCCAGCAGCCAAGGACAACACGAGCAGTACTTC. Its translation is CASSQGQHEQYF.

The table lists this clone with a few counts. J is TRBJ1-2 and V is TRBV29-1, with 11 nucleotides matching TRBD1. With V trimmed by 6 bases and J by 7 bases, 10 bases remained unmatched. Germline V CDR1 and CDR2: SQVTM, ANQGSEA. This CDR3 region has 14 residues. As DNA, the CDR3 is TGCAGCGTCTCCGCGGACAGGGGGCGGGGTGGCTACACCTTC. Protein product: CSVSADRGRGGYTF.

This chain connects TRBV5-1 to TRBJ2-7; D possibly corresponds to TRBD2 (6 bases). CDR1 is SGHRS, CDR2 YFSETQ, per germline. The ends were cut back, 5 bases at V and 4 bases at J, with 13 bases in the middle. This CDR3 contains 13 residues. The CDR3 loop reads CASSMGAGYEQYF. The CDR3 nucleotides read TGCGCCAGCAGTATGGGTGCGGGGTACGAGCAGTACTTC.